These 27 T cell receptor beta chains were sequenced from one sample in a study of control samples from healthy donors and cancer patients. The method was immunoSEQ multiplex PCR; TCRdb's version includes in-frame clones alone and lacks a portion of them. The top ten clones hold around 1% of a sample with 50,000 to 65,000 clones, less than 95% of them seen once. The specimen was PBMCs. These receptors all come from a man younger than 45 with colorectal cancer.

This chain connects TRBV5-1 to TRBJ1-2, with D hard to call. The CDR3 totals 14 residues. Trimming removed 2 bases from V and 6 bases from J, with 14 bases in between. Germline CDR1 and CDR2: SGHRS and YFSETQ. CDR3: CASSFTAAENGYTF. CDR3 DNA sequence: TGCGCCAGCAGCTTCACGGCCGCCGAGAATGGCTACACCTTC.

The V gene is TRBV19, the J gene TRBJ1-5, with D maybe TRBD1 (6 bases). Trimming removed 7 bases at V and 7 bases at J, with 17 bases between. The CDR3 sequence is 14 residues long. Germline V gives CDR1 LNHDA, CDR2 SQIVND (reference sequence). The CDR3 DNA is TGTGCCAGTACAGGGGACCCAAGCGGGCAGCCCCAGCATTTT. Its protein product is CASTGDPSGQPQHF.

This rearrangement joins TRBV6-7 to TRBJ1-5, with 8 bases that match TRBD1. TRBV6-7 is an open reading frame, and its role is uncertain. J gave up 7 bases and V 3 bases, and 11 bases lay outside the gene matches. The CDR3 length is 16 residues. CDR3 sequence reads: CASSYFGTGIWQPQHF. CDR3 DNA: TGTGCCAGCAGTTATTTCGGGACAGGAATTTGGCAGCCCCAGCATTTT.

This chain uses TRBV23-1 with TRBJ2-1; D could derive from TRBD1 or TRBD2 (6 bases each). TRBV23-1 is noted as an ORF with a role that remains uncertain. The CDR3 sequence is 11 residues long. V was cut by 10 bases and J by 12 bases, with 16 bases left in between. CDR3 sequence reads: CATVGGRRQFF. CDR3 DNA sequence: TGCGCCACCGTAGGGGGGAGACGGCAGTTCTTC.

The chain recombines TRBV15 with TRBJ1-5; 7 bases align to TRBD1. This CDR3 has 14 residues. The J segment lost 6 bases and the V segment lost 3 bases, leaving 5 bases of the junction unmatched. Germline CDR1 reads LNHNV; CDR2 reads YYDKDF (reference sequence). The chain's CDR3 is CATSRTGQGQPQHF. The CDR3 nucleotides read TGTGCCACCAGCAGGACAGGGCAGGGTCAGCCCCAGCATTTT.

This rearrangement joins TRBV30 to TRBJ1-6; D is uncertain. The CDR3 is 13 amino acids. Trimming cost V 3 bases and J 8 bases, with 11 bases left between them. Per the germline V gene, CDR1 is GTSNPN and CDR2 is SVGIG (reference sequence). CDR3 in amino acids: CAWRTDDYSPLHF. The CDR3 coding sequence is TGTGCCTGGAGAACGGACGATTATTCACCCCTCCACTTT.

The V and J genes are TRBV19 and TRBJ2-7, with D possibly being TRBD1 or TRBD2 (5 bases each). CDR1 LNHDA and CDR2 SQIVND come from the germline V gene (reference sequence). Trimming pared 9 bases from V and 0 bases from J, leaving 21 bases between. This CDR3 contains 16 residues. Here the CDR3 reads CASLYEGRFHSYEQYF. DNA of the CDR3: TGTGCCAGCTTATATGAGGGGCGGTTTCACTCCTACGAGCAGTACTTC.

The chain is built from TRBV6-5 and TRBJ1-1; D unclear. CDR1 is MNHEY, CDR2 SVGAGI, per germline. The CDR3 contains 15 residues. Trimming stripped 0 bases from V and 1 base from J, with 9 bases between. The chain's CDR3 is CASSYSTAKNTEAFF. The CDR3 DNA reads as TGTGCCAGCAGTTACTCGACGGCTAAGAACACTGAAGCTTTCTTT.

V gene TRBV10-2 combines with J gene TRBJ1-5; D is perhaps TRBD1 (5 bases). There are 14 residues in the CDR3. V gave up 0 bases and J gave up 2 bases, with 5 bases separating them. The germline gives CDR1 WSHSY, CDR2 SAAADI. In DNA, the CDR3 is TGCGCCAGCAGTGAGTCGACAGGCAATCAGCCCCAGCATTTT. Its protein is CASSESTGNQPQHF.

The CDR3 coding sequence is TGTGCCACCAGTGATTTAAGCGGGGTGGGCCTACAGTTCTTC. Translation: CATSDLSGVGLQFF. V is TRBV24-1 and J is TRBJ2-1; 7 bases agree with TRBD2. CDR3 size: 14 residues. Germline CDR1 KGHDR, CDR2 SFDVKD. The J segment lost 13 bases and the V segment lost 1 base, leaving 9 bases of the junction unmatched.

This rearrangement joins TRBV19 to TRBJ1-5; TRBD1 matches 7 bases. J was trimmed by 9 bases and V by 5 bases; bases with no gene match: 13. Germline lookup yields CDR1 LNHDA and CDR2 SQIVND (reference sequence). The CDR3 is 15 residues long. The CDR3 spells CASSASTGSERPQHF. CDR3 nucleotide sequence: TGTGCCAGTAGTGCATCGACAGGGTCTGAGCGGCCCCAGCATTTT.

The chain employs TRBV5-1 and TRBJ1-2; D is uncertain. Germline V lookup: CDR1 SGHRS, CDR2 YFSETQ. Trimming shortened V by 4 bases and J by 4 bases, and 11 bases separated the two germline ends. The CDR3 has 13 amino acids. In nucleotides, the CDR3 is TGCGCCAGCAGCGCCGACGTCCTCTATGGCTACACCTTC. Residues: CASSADVLYGYTF.

This sequence joins TRBV12-3 or TRBV12-4 and TRBJ2-2; D uncertain. Trimming took off 6 bases at V and 7 bases at J, with 9 bases between the two ends. This CDR3 region has 12 residues. CDR3 loop: CASSPNVGELFF. The CDR3 region has the DNA TGTGCCAGCAGCCCGAACGTCGGGGAGCTGTTTTTT.

V usage is TRBV4-1 and J usage is TRBJ1-5; D may be TRBD1 (5 bases). CDR3 length: 15 amino acids. Germline V gene lookup returns CDR1 MGHRA and CDR2 YSYEKL. The V end was cut by 1 base, the J end by 7 bases, with 14 bases between. The CDR3 DNA sequence: TGCGCCAGCAGCCAAGTAGGTCAGGGCAGGCAGCCCCAGCATTTT. Its translation is CASSQVGQGRQPQHF.

This chain links TRBV6-5 with TRBJ1-6; no firm D call. V dropped 2 bases and J dropped 7 bases, with 12 bases sitting between them. The length of the CDR3 is 15 residues. Per germline, CDR1 MNHEY and CDR2 SVGAGI. The CDR3 DNA is TGTGCCAGCAGTTACAAACGTACACTGAATTCACCCCTCCACTTT. Encoded protein: CASSYKRTLNSPLHF.

By sample fraction, this clone is medium-sized. The genes are TRBV6-2 or TRBV6-3 and TRBJ2-1; D uncertain. Trimming pared 2 bases from V and 10 bases from J, leaving 12 bases between. CDR3 length equals 13 residues. The germline V gene encodes CDR1 MNHEY and CDR2 SVGEGT. CDR3 sequence reads: CASSYNEVGEQFF. The CDR3 nucleotides read TGTGCCAGCAGTTACAATGAGGTTGGAGAGCAGTTCTTC.

This chain connects TRBV5-1 to TRBJ2-3; D remains unclear. Germline V gene data show CDR1 as SGHRS and CDR2 as YFSETQ. Trimming shortened V by 0 bases and J by 0 bases, and 8 bases separated the two germline ends. The CDR3 totals 15 residues. CDR3 in amino acids: CASSLAQRSTDTQYF. CDR3 sequence (DNA): TGCGCCAGCAGCTTGGCCCAGAGAAGCACAGATACGCAGTATTTT.

The CDR3 DNA reads as TGTGCCAGCAGTGGACTCGGGACAGTCAACTATGGCTACACCTTC. This translates into CASSGLGTVNYGYTF. The V gene is TRBV2, the J gene TRBJ1-2; 7 bases match TRBD1. V shed 4 bases, J shed 2 bases, and the junction held 7 bases outside the gene matches. CDR3 length: 15 amino acids. CDR1 and CDR2 from the germline V gene are SNHLY and FYNNEI.

The V gene is TRBV6-5, the J gene TRBJ2-3; no definite D call. Trimming stripped 4 bases from V and 3 bases from J, with 11 bases between. Germline V gene sequence: CDR1 MNHEY, CDR2 SVGAGI. The CDR3 length is 14 residues. CDR3 in amino acids: CASSWKVRTDTQYF. CDR3 in DNA: TGTGCCAGCAGTTGGAAAGTTAGGACAGATACGCAGTATTTT.

The chain combines TRBV7-9 with TRBJ2-2; TRBD1 agrees at 7 bases. Germline CDR1 SEHNR, CDR2 FQNEAQ (reference sequence). CDR3 length: 14 amino acids. Trimming took 3 bases from V and 3 from J; bases not matched to a gene: 1. The DNA for the CDR3 is TGTGCCAGCAGCTTGGGACAGTACACCGGGGAGCTGTTTTTT. Protein: CASSLGQYTGELFF.

This clone was counted only a few times. DNA of the CDR3: TGCGCCAGCAGCCAAGATCGGGGGAGCTCTGGAAACACCATATATTTT. This encodes CASSQDRGSSGNTIYF. The J gene is TRBJ1-3, the V gene TRBV4-1, with a possible D match to TRBD1 (5 bases). V lost 0 bases and J lost 0, with 9 bases in between. Germline CDR1 reads MGHRA; CDR2 reads YSYEKL. This CDR3 comprises 16 residues.

This clone was found once. The CDR3 loop reads CAWSPPDRVNYGYTF. CDR3 nucleotide sequence: TGTGCCTGGAGTCCGCCGGACAGAGTTAACTATGGCTACACCTTC. The chain uses TRBV30 and TRBJ1-2; possibly TRBD1 for D (6 bases). Looked up from germline, CDR1 is GTSNPN and CDR2 is SVGIG (reference sequence). The CDR3 sequence is 15 residues long. Trimming stripped 2 bases from V and 1 base from J, with 14 bases between.

For the CDR3, the DNA is TGTGCCAGCAGCCCACAACGGACTAGCGGGGGACCCACCGGGGAGCTGTTTTTT. It translates to CASSPQRTSGGPTGELFF. This sequence joins TRBV7-2 and TRBJ2-2, with 13 positions matching TRBD2. The trim removed 5 bases at V and 4 bases at J, leaving 10 bases unmatched. There are 18 residues in the CDR3. CDR1 and CDR2 (germline): SGHTA, FQGNSA.

This clone has a single count. This chain connects TRBV30 to TRBJ1-5; 9 bases match TRBD1. The V gene end was trimmed by 1 base and the J gene end by 4 bases; junction bases not matched to a gene: 8. Germline CDR1 is GTSNPN and CDR2 is SVGIG (reference sequence). The CDR3 loop spans 16 amino acids. The CDR3 DNA follows: TGTGCCTGGAGTGGCGGACAGGGGAGCCCGAATCAGCCCCAGCATTTT. It codes for CAWSGGQGSPNQPQHF.

The chain has TRBV6-6 and TRBJ1-4, with D perhaps TRBD1 (5 bases). The CDR3 contains 13 residues. Germline values: CDR1 MNHNY, CDR2 SVGAGI (reference sequence). The ends were cut back, 7 bases at V and 5 bases at J, with 11 bases in the middle. This CDR3 reads CASTGPQNEKLFF. Here the CDR3 DNA reads TGTGCCAGCACGGGGCCCCAAAATGAAAAACTGTTTTTT.

This chain joins TRBV20-1 and TRBJ1-5, with D hard to call. Trimming removed 3 bases from V and 2 bases from J, with 14 bases in between. The CDR3 is 15 amino acids. CDR1 DFQATT and CDR2 SNEGSKA come from the germline V gene (reference sequence). The DNA for the CDR3 is TGCAGTGCTAGTAGGAGGGAGATGGGCAATCAGCCCCAGCATTTT. Translating gives CSASRREMGNQPQHF.

The chain links TRBV7-9 to TRBJ1-3; no clear D gene. CDR1 is SEHNR, CDR2 FQNEAQ, per germline (reference sequence). V lost 5 bases, J lost 0 bases, and 8 bases lay in between. The CDR3 sequence is 14 residues long. The CDR3 region is CASSPPNSGNTIYF. CDR3 nucleotide sequence: TGTGCCAGCAGCCCCCCGAACTCTGGAAACACCATATATTTT. Supplemented by reference TRBV7-9 and TRBJ1-3, the full variable domain reads DTGVSQNPRHKITKRGQNVTFRCDPISEHNRLYWYRQTLGQGPEFLTYFQNEAQLEKSRLLSDRFSAERPKGSFSTLEIQRTEQGDSAMYLCASSPPNSGNTIYFGEGSWLTVV.